This T cell receptor (beta chain) was obtained from a study of T cells in Graves' hyperthyroidism and ophthalmopathy. At the level of the study: Upon initial diagnosis and before any treatment, peripheral blood was collected. Study-wide findings and caveats: Using 13 V-J features, a model discriminated ophthalmopathy from stable hyperthyroidism. The model forecast ophthalmopathy, anticipating it by a median around 6.5 months before onset.

This clonotype was recorded at least ten times. Its antigen remains unidentified. The PBMCs were sourced from fresh peripheral blood (around 9.9 ml). The CDR3 regions of TCR beta were amplified from RNA transcripts. The HTBI primer set was used in a first-round RT-PCR of the TCR CDR3. From the multiplex PCR reads, TCRdb called clonotypes with MiXCR, one entry per CDR3 protein. The table includes 250,000 to 350,000 distinct CDR3 sequences, around 15% detected once. The CDR3 consists of 17 residues. Germline assignment: CDR1 SNHLY and CDR2 FYNNEI. After removal of 8 bases from V and 6 bases from J, the junction contained 18 bases not matched to a gene.

The receptor comes from a woman aged 55-69 years with Graves' ophthalmopathy. Input material: blood. The chain recombines TRBV2 with TRBJ2-3; 9 bases fit TRBD2. The CDR3 region is CASGQVGRTSERDTQYF. In DNA, the CDR3 is TGTGCCAGCGGGCAGGTGGGACGGACTAGCGAGAGGGATACGCAGTATTTT.